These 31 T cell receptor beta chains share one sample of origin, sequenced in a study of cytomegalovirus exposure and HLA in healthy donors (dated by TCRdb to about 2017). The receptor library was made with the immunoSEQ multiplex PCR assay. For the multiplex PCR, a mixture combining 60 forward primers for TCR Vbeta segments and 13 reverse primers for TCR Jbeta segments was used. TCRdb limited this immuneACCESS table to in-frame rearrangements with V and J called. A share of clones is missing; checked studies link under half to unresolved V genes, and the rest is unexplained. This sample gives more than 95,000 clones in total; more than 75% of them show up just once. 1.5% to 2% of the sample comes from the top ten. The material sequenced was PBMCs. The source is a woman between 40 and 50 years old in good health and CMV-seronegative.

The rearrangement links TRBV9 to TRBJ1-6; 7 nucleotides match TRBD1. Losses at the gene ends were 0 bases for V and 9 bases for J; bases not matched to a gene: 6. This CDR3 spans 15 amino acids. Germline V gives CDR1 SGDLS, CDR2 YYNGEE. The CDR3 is CASSVAGTVGSPLHF. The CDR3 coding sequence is TGTGCCAGCAGCGTAGCCGGGACAGTAGGTTCACCCCTCCACTTT.

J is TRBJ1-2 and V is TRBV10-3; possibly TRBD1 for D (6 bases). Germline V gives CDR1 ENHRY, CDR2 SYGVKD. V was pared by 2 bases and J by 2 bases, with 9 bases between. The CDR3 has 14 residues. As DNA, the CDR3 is TGTGCCATCAGTGAGGGGGGCTCCAACTATGGCTACACCTTC. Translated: CAISEGGSNYGYTF.

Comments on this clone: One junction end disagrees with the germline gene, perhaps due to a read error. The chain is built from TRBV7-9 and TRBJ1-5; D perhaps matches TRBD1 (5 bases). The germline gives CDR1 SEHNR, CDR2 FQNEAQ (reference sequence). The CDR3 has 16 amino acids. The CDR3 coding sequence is TGTTCCAGCAGCGTAGGGGTCGGCAGGGATCATCAGCCCCAGCATTTT. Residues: CSSSVGVGRDHQPQHF.

The CDR3 region is CASSAVAGYGYTF. The CDR3 coding sequence is TGTGCCAGCAGCGCGGTCGCGGGCTATGGCTACACCTTC. V gene TRBV9 combines with J gene TRBJ1-2; no firm D call. V dropped 3 bases and J dropped 4 bases, with 10 bases sitting between them. The CDR3 is made up of 13 amino acids. Per germline, CDR1 SGDLS and CDR2 YYNGEE.

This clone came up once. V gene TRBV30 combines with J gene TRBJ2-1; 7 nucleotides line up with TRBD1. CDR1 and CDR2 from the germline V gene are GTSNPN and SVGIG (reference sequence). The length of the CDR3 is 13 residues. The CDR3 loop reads CASSGTDDNEQFF. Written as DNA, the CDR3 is TGTGCGTCGTCAGGGACAGATGACAATGAGCAGTTCTTC.

CDR3 sequence: CASTLGIAMPYEQYF. CDR3 nucleotide sequence: TGTGCCAGCACCCTCGGGATAGCGATGCCGTACGAGCAGTACTTC. The V and J genes are TRBV6-5 and TRBJ2-7, with D possibly matching TRBD2 (5 bases). Germline-derived CDR1 and CDR2 are MNHEY and SVGAGI. CDR3 length equals 15 residues. Deletions cut 7 bases from V and 4 bases from J, with 20 bases between.

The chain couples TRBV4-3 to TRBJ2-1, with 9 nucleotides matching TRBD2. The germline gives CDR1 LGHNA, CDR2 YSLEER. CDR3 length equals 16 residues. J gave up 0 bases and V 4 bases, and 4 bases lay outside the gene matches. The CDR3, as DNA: TGCGCCAGCAGCCCATTAGCGGGAGACTCCTACAATGAGCAGTTCTTC. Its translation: CASSPLAGDSYNEQFF.

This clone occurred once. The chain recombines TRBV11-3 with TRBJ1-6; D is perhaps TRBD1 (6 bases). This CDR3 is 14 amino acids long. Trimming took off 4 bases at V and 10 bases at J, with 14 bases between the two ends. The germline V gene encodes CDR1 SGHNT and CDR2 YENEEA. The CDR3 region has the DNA TGTGCCAGCAGCTCCGGGGGGGCTCACTCACCCCTCCACTTT. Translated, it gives CASSSGGAHSPLHF.

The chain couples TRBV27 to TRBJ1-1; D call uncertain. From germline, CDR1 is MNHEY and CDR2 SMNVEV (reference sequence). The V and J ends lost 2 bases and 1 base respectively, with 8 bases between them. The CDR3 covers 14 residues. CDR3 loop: CASSLATSNTEAFF. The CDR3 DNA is TGTGCCAGCAGTTTAGCTACGTCGAACACTGAAGCTTTCTTT.

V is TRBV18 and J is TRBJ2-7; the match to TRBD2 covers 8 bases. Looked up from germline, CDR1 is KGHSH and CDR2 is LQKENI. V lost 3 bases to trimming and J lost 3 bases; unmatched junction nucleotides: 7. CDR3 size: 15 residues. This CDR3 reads CASSPSVAGIYEQYF. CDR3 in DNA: TGTGCCAGCTCACCGTCAGTAGCGGGAATCTACGAGCAGTACTTC.

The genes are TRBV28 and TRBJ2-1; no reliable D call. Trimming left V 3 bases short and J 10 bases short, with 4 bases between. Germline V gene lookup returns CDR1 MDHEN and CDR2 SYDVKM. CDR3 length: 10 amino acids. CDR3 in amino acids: CASSFKEQFF. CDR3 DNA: TGTGCCAGCAGTTTTAAAGAGCAGTTCTTC. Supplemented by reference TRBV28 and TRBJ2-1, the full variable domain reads DVKVTQSSRYLVKRTGEKVFLECVQDMDHENMFWYRQDPGLGLRLIYFSYDVKMKEKGDIPEGYSVSREKKERFSLILESASTNQTSMYLCASSFKEQFFGPGTRLTVL.

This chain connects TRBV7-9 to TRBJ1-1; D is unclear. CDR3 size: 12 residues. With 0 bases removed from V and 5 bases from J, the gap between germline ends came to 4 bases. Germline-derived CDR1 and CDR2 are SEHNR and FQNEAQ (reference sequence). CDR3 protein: CASSLAVTEAFF. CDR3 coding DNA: TGTGCCAGCAGCTTAGCCGTGACTGAAGCTTTCTTT.

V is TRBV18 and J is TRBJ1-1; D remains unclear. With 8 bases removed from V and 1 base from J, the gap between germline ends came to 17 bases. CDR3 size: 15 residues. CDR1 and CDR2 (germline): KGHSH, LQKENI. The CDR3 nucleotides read TGTGCCAGCCTCCTTTCCGAGGCGCCGAACACTGAAGCTTTCTTT. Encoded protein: CASLLSEAPNTEAFF.

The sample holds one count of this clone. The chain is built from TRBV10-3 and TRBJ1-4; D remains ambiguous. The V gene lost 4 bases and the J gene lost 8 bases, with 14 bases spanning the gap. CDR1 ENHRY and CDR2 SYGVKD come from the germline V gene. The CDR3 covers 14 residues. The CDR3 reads CAISARLEGEKLFF. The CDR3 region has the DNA TGTGCCATCAGTGCCAGGTTGGAGGGAGAAAAACTGTTTTTT.

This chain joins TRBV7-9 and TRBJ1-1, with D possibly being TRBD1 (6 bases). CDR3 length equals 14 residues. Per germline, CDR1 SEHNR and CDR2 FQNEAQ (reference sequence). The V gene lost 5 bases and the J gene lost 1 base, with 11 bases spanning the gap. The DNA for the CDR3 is TGTGCCAGCAGCCCCCGGGGGGCGAACACTGAAGCTTTCTTT. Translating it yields CASSPRGANTEAFF.

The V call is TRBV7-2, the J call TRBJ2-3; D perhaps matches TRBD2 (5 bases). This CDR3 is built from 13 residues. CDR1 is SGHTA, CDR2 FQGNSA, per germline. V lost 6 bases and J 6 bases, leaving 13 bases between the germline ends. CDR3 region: CASRNGRGDTQYF. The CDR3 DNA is TGTGCCAGCAGAAATGGACGGGGTGATACGCAGTATTTT.

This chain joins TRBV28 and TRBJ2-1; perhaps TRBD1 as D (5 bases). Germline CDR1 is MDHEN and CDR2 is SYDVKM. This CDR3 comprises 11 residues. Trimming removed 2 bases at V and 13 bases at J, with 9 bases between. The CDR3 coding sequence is TGTGCCAGCAGTTTAAGGGGTTTACAGTTCTTC. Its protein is CASSLRGLQFF.

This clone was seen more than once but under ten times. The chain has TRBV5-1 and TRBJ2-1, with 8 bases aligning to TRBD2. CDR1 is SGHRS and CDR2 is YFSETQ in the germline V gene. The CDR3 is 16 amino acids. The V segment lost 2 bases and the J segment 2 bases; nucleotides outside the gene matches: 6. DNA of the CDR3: TGCGCCAGCAGCTTACCTACTAGCGGAACCTACAATGAGCAGTTCTTC. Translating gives CASSLPTSGTYNEQFF.

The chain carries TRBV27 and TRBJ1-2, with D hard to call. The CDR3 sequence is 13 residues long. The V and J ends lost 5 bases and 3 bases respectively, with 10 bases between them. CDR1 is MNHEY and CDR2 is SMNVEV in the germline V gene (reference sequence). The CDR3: CASSLTRDYGYTF. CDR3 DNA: TGTGCCAGCAGTCTAACACGGGACTATGGCTACACCTTC.

This CDR3 reads CASSLDSSYEQYF. CDR3 DNA: TGTGCCAGCAGTTTAGACAGCTCCTACGAGCAGTACTTC. The gene calls are TRBV28 and TRBJ2-7, with D maybe TRBD1 (5 bases). V dropped 2 bases and J dropped 0 bases, with 5 bases sitting between them. Germline CDR1 is MDHEN and CDR2 is SYDVKM. The CDR3 is 13 residues long.

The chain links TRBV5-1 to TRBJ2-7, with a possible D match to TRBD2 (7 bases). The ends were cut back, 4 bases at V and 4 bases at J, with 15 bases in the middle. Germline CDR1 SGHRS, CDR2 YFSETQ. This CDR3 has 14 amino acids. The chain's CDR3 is CASSARGGGYEQYF. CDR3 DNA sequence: TGCGCCAGCAGCGCCCGGGGAGGGGGGTACGAGCAGTACTTC.

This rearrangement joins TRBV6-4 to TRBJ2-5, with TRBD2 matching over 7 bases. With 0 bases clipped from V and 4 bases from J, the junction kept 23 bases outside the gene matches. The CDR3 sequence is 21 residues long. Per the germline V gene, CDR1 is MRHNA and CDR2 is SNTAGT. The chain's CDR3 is CASSDSWTRSPDSTARETQYF. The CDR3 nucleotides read TGTGCCAGCAGTGACTCGTGGACTAGGAGTCCTGACTCAACGGCTCGAGAGACCCAGTACTTC.

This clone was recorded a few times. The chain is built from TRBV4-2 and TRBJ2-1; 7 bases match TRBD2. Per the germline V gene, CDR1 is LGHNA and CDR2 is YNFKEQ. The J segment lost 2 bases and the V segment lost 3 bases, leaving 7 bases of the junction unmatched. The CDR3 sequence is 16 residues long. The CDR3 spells CASSQPQRDPYNEQFF. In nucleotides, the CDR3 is TGTGCCAGCAGCCAGCCCCAGCGGGATCCCTACAATGAGCAGTTCTTC.

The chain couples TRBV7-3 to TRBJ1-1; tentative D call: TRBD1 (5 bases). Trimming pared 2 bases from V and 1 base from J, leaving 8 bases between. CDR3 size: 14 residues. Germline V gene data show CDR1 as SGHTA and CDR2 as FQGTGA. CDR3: CASSLGHANTEAFF. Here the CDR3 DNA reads TGTGCCAGCAGCTTAGGACATGCGAACACTGAAGCTTTCTTT.

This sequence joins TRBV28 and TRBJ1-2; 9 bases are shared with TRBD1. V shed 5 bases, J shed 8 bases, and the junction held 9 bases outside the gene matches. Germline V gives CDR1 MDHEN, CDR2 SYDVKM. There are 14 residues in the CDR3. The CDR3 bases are TGTGCCAGCAGTGCCCCGACAGGGGGACGGGGCTACACCTTC. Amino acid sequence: CASSAPTGGRGYTF.

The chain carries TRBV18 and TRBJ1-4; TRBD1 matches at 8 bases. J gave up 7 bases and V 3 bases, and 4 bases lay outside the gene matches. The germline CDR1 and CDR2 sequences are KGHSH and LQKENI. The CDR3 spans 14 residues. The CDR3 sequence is CASSPLGQGEKLFF. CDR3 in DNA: TGTGCCAGCTCACCCCTTGGACAGGGTGAAAAACTGTTTTTT.

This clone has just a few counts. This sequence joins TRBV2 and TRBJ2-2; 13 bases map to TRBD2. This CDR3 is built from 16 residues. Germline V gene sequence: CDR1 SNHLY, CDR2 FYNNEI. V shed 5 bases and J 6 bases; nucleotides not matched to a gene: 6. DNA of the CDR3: TGTGCCAGCAGTTTGACTAGCGGGAGGTCCTCCGGGGAGCTGTTTTTT. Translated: CASSLTSGRSSGELFF.

The chain's CDR3 is CASSMLQGTTQPQHF. For the CDR3, the DNA is TGTGCCAGTAGTATGCTACAGGGAACGACGCAGCCCCAGCATTTT. The V gene is TRBV19, the J gene TRBJ1-5, with a weak D call TRBD1 (6 bases). Between the trimmed V and J ends, which lost 3 bases and 7 bases, there was a span of 16 bases. Germline CDR1 and CDR2: LNHDA and SQIVND (reference sequence). This CDR3 has 15 amino acids.

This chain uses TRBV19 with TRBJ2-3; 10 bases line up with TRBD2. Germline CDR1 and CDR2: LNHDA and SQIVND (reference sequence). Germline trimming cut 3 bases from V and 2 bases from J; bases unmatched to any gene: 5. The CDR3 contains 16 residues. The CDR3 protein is CASSITGTSATDTQYF. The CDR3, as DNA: TGTGCCAGTAGTATCACCGGGACTAGCGCCACAGATACGCAGTATTTT.

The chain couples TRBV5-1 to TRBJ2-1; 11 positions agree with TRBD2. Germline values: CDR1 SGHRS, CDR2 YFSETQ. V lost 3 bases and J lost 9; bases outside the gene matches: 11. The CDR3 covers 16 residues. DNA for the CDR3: TGCGCCAGCAGCTGGACTAGCGGGCCCCGAGGAGGTGAGCAGTTCTTC. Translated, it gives CASSWTSGPRGGEQFF.

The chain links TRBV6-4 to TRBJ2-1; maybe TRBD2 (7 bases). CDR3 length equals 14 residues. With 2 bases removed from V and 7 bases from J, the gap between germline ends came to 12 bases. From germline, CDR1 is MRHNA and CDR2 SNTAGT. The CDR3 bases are TGTGCCAGCAGTGACATTGGGGGGGCGAATGAGCAGTTCTTC. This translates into CASSDIGGANEQFF.